These T cell receptor beta chains were read from a single sample in a study of regulatory T cells in long-lasting Graves disease. MiXCR was run by TCRdb on the multiplex PCR reads, yielding one entry per CDR3 protein. This sample has about 530,000 distinct CDR3 sequences, with 15% to 20% found just once. These data were also reused for a study on T cells in Graves' hyperthyroidism and ophthalmopathy.

Here the sequenced sample was peripheral blood mononuclear cells (PBMCs), taken at new diagnosis, from a patient treated with antithyroid drugs. The receptors shown here come from a woman aged 35-65 years with Graves disease. Both conserved end residues are trimmed from each CDR3. A D gene is named only where the DNA matches it firmly.

D,V,J,CDR3
NA,TRBV12-3/TRBV12-4,TRBJ1-4,ASSAPWGRVPNEKLF
NA,TRBV2,TRBJ1-5,ASSVGGLSNQPQH
NA,TRBV12-5,TRBJ1-5,ASGLVATERH
NA,TRBV2,TRBJ1-1,ASSGVSGRGTEAF
NA,TRBV12-3/TRBV12-4,TRBJ1-1,ASSYRAVVVAEAF
NA,TRBV18,TRBJ1-1,ASSPEYKTTGAF
TRBD1,TRBV2,TRBJ1-2,ITGTGPYGYT
NA,TRBV5-1,TRBJ1-6,ASSSRQVYGDSPLH
TRBD1,TRBV5-1,TRBJ1-2,ASSYTGQDHGYT
TRBD1,TRBV5-1,TRBJ2-1,ASSLDRGSGNEQF
TRBD2,TRBV7-2,TRBJ2-7,ASSALAAYEQY
NA,TRBV6-5,TRBJ1-2,ASSLDQGVGYT
NA,TRBV7-9,TRBJ2-5,ACSSVTETQY
NA,TRBV5-5,TRBJ2-1,ASSLGGHEQF
TRBD2,TRBV14,TRBJ2-7,ASSPNRWEGSEQY
NA,TRBV12-3/TRBV12-4,TRBJ2-2,ASSLRVDSANTGELF
NA,TRBV6-5,TRBJ2-7,ASSYRLRQLYEQY
NA,TRBV6-1,TRBJ2-7,ASTRLGGSYEQY
NA,TRBV12-3/TRBV12-4,TRBJ1-1,ASSLGLRAF
NA,TRBV6-2/TRBV6-3,TRBJ1-5,ASSYAGSPINQPQH
NA,TRBV19,TRBJ2-1,ASSWGYEQF
TRBD2,TRBV10-2,TRBJ2-1,ASRLAGARVEQF
TRBD1,TRBV19,TRBJ1-5,ASRTGGASNQPQH
TRBD2,TRBV7-2,TRBJ2-7,ACSLGVSGGYEQY
TRBD1,TRBV20-1,TRBJ2-5,SARPAGGSQETQY
TRBD2,TRBV10-2,TRBJ2-7,ASRGRRGGDEQY
TRBD1,TRBV9,TRBJ1-6,ASSETGQGTQALH
NA,TRBV15,TRBJ2-7,ATSSEFYEQY
TRBD1,TRBV12-3/TRBV12-4,TRBJ2-1,ASSSGTGIQF
NA,TRBV15,TRBJ1-4,ATSRATVTNEKLF
NA,TRBV3-1,TRBJ1-6,ASSQGFTAYNSPLH
NA,TRBV30,TRBJ1-5,AWSVLQSNQPQH
NA,TRBV2,TRBJ1-1,ASTGGAASTEAF
NA,TRBV4-1,TRBJ2-7,ASSQDSIRIPISYEQY
NA,TRBV7-8,TRBJ1-1,ASSQGHNTEAF
TRBD1,TRBV20-1,TRBJ1-2,SAAGTGRVGYT
NA,TRBV28,TRBJ2-1,ASRLDSSYNEQF
NA,TRBV18,TRBJ1-3,ASSPAGTHSGNTIY
NA,TRBV27,TRBJ1-5,ASSLSPGARPQH
NA,TRBV6-5,TRBJ1-2,ASSYVGSHYGYT
TRBD1,TRBV28,TRBJ1-6,ASSLQGVFSPLH
TRBD2,TRBV4-1,TRBJ2-7,ASSQVRLAGTDEQY
NA,TRBV12-5,TRBJ2-7,ASGPAGTTYEQY
NA,TRBV15,TRBJ2-3,ATSRDNRGGGTDTQY